This entry lists 25 T cell receptor beta chains sequenced from one sample in a study of cytomegalovirus exposure and HLA in healthy donors. The PCR was carried out with 60 Vbeta primers and 13 Jbeta primers. TCRdb's copy holds only in-frame clones and misses some; the assay was immunoSEQ multiplex PCR. The sample lists 150,000 to 180,000 clones, under 80% seen once, with about 2.1% in the top ten. Sequencing used PBMCs. The source is a man aged 25-45 years in good health and CMV-seronegative.

The chain employs TRBV28 and TRBJ1-5, with D possibly TRBD1 on 6 matching bases. V was pared by 11 bases and J by 1 base, with 15 bases between. The germline V gene encodes CDR1 MDHEN and CDR2 SYDVKM. This CDR3 is 14 amino acids long. CDR3 sequence reads: CAGSQGGSNQPQHF. The CDR3 region has the DNA TGTGCCGGCTCACAGGGTGGGAGCAATCAGCCCCAGCATTTT. The whole variable domain, remainder taken from reference TRBV28 and TRBJ1-5, is DVKVTQSSRYLVKRTGEKVFLECVQDMDHENMFWYRQDPGLGLRLIYFSYDVKMKEKGDIPEGYSVSREKKERFSLILESASTNQTSMYLCAGSQGGSNQPQHFGDGTRLSIL.

In this sample, this clone turned up once. The rearrangement uses TRBV19 and TRBJ1-3; D is undetermined. CDR3 length equals 14 residues. Deletions cut 10 bases from V and 0 bases from J, with 13 bases between. Germline V gene sequence: CDR1 LNHDA, CDR2 SQIVND (reference sequence). The DNA of the CDR3 is TGTGCCACTCAATCCCGTAGCTCTGGAAACACCATATATTTT. As protein: CATQSRSSGNTIYF. Based on the CDR3 plus reference TRBV19 and TRBJ1-3, the full variable domain is DGGITQSPKYLFRKEGQNVTLSCEQNLNHDAMYWYRQDPGQGLRLIYYSQIVNDFQKGDIAEGYSVSREKKESFPLTVTSAQKNPTAFYLCATQSRSSGNTIYFGEGSWLTVV.

This clone was observed a few times. The rearrangement uses TRBV28 and TRBJ1-3; D is perhaps TRBD1 (6 bases). Trimming stripped 5 bases from V and 8 bases from J, with 13 bases between. Germline V lookup: CDR1 MDHEN, CDR2 SYDVKM. This CDR3 has 13 amino acids. The CDR3 bases are TGTGCCAGCAGTCCGGACAGTCGAGACACCATATATTTT. This gives the protein CASSPDSRDTIYF. The whole variable domain, remainder taken from reference TRBV28 and TRBJ1-3, is DVKVTQSSRYLVKRTGEKVFLECVQDMDHENMFWYRQDPGLGLRLIYFSYDVKMKEKGDIPEGYSVSREKKERFSLILESASTNQTSMYLCASSPDSRDTIYFGEGSWLTVV.

The V and J genes are TRBV30 and TRBJ2-7; D not certain. V was cut by 1 base and J by 4 bases, with 14 bases left in between. This CDR3 contains 14 residues. The germline gives CDR1 GTSNPN, CDR2 SVGIG (reference sequence). The CDR3 loop is CAWSAFGGVYEQYF. Here the CDR3 DNA reads TGTGCCTGGAGTGCCTTTGGCGGAGTATACGAGCAGTACTTC.

The CDR3 nucleotides are TGTGCCAGCAGCTCCGGGACAACCTACGAGCAGTACTTC. Encoded protein: CASSSGTTYEQYF. J is TRBJ2-7 and V is TRBV5-5, with a weak D call TRBD1 (6 bases). The V end lost 3 bases, the J end lost 2 bases, and 9 bases lay between the germline ends. The CDR3 length is 13 residues. Germline CDR1 is SGHKS and CDR2 is YYEKEE (reference sequence).

This chain links TRBV25-1 with TRBJ2-3, with D possibly matching TRBD2 (7 bases). V lost 4 bases to trimming and J lost 5 bases, with 19 bases between them. The CDR3 length is 16 residues. CDR1 MGHDK and CDR2 SYGVNS come from the germline V gene. CDR3 DNA: TGTGCCAGCAGTGGAGGGGGGGGAGGGGGAAAAGATACGCAGTATTTT. Translation: CASSGGGGGGKDTQYF.

V gene TRBV5-4 combines with J gene TRBJ2-5; 9 bases match TRBD2. Germline V gene lookup returns CDR1 SGHNT and CDR2 YYREEE (reference sequence). V gave up 1 base and J gave up 4 bases; unmatched junction bases: 8. The length of the CDR3 is 16 residues. This CDR3 is CASSLPSAGGGETQYF. CDR3 nucleotide sequence: TGTGCCAGCAGCTTGCCCTCAGCGGGGGGCGGAGAGACCCAGTACTTC.

This clone was seen just once. The chain combines TRBV11-2 with TRBJ1-1, with D possibly matching TRBD1 (5 bases). The CDR3 consists of 15 residues. V was cut by 2 bases and J by 0 bases, with 10 bases left in between. Germline values: CDR1 SGHAT, CDR2 FQNNGV. The CDR3 is CASSLTGLMNTEAFF. CDR3 in DNA: TGTGCCAGCAGCTTAACGGGACTCATGAACACTGAAGCTTTCTTT.

This clone turned up a few times. The V call is TRBV27, the J call TRBJ2-7, with 10 nucleotides matching TRBD1. The germline CDR1 and CDR2 sequences are MNHEY and SMNVEV (reference sequence). J was trimmed by 7 bases and V by 5 bases; bases with no gene match: 11. CDR3 length equals 15 residues. As DNA, the CDR3 is TGTGCCAGCAGTATAGTTGGGACAGGGGTGGGGGAGCAGTACTTC. This sequence encodes CASSIVGTGVGEQYF.

This chain links TRBV25-1 with TRBJ2-2; a weak D match, TRBD2 (6 bases). The V gene's germline CDR1 is MGHDK and CDR2 SYGVNS. CDR3 size: 13 residues. V was cut by 8 bases and J by 4 bases, with 11 bases left in between. This CDR3 is CASWGEVTGELFF. The CDR3 DNA follows: TGTGCCAGCTGGGGGGAGGTCACCGGGGAGCTGTTTTTT.

V is TRBV28 and J is TRBJ1-2; 9 nucleotides match TRBD1. The germline V gene encodes CDR1 MDHEN and CDR2 SYDVKM. CDR3 length: 15 amino acids. V shed 3 bases and J 4 bases; nucleotides not matched to a gene: 6. The CDR3 region has the DNA TGTGCCAGCAGTTTGCAGACAGGGGGAGGCTATGGCTACACCTTC. This sequence encodes CASSLQTGGGYGYTF.

There are a few counts of this clone. The chain has TRBV10-3 and TRBJ2-3, with 9 bases identical to TRBD2. CDR3 length equals 14 residues. V lost 8 bases, J lost 5 bases, and 8 bases stayed unmatched. The germline V gene has CDR1 ENHRY and CDR2 SYGVKD. This CDR3 is CAIRAGGGGDTQYF. In nucleotides, the CDR3 is TGTGCCATCCGGGCGGGGGGGGGTGGAGATACGCAGTATTTT.

The J gene is TRBJ1-4, the V gene TRBV7-9, with D tentatively TRBD1 (5 bases). CDR1 SEHNR and CDR2 FQNEAQ come from the germline V gene (reference sequence). Trimming removed 4 bases at V and 4 bases at J, with 13 bases between. The CDR3 has 15 amino acids. CDR3 DNA: TGTGCCAGCAGCTCTCCGACAGAGTATAATGAAAAACTGTTTTTT. Translation: CASSSPTEYNEKLFF.

The V call is TRBV6-1, the J call TRBJ1-6; D unclear. Trimming shortened V by 6 bases and J by 0 bases, and 3 bases separated the two germline ends. The CDR3 runs 13 residues. Germline CDR1 and CDR2: MNHNS and SASEGT. DNA for the CDR3: TGTGCCAGCAGGAGCTCCTATAATTCACCCCTCCACTTT. Protein sequence: CASRSSYNSPLHF.

The J gene is TRBJ2-7, the V gene TRBV7-3; D gene unclear. Trimming took off 5 bases at V and 3 bases at J, with 20 bases between the two ends. The CDR3 covers 16 residues. The germline gives CDR1 SGHTA, CDR2 FQGTGA. CDR3 DNA sequence: TGTGCCAGCAGCCCTAGTCACGGCCAACCTCTCTACGAGCAGTACTTC. This translates into CASSPSHGQPLYEQYF.

This sequence joins TRBV19 and TRBJ1-4; 7 nucleotides agree with TRBD1. This CDR3 contains 15 residues. Germline-derived CDR1 and CDR2 are LNHDA and SQIVND (reference sequence). V trimming: 6 bases; J trimming: 5 bases; junction bases outside the gene matches: 9. The CDR3 DNA follows: TGTGCCAGTAGCGAATTGGGACAGCTCAATGAAAAACTGTTTTTT. Protein product: CASSELGQLNEKLFF. Supplemented by reference TRBV19 and TRBJ1-4, the full variable domain reads DGGITQSPKYLFRKEGQNVTLSCEQNLNHDAMYWYRQDPGQGLRLIYYSQIVNDFQKGDIAEGYSVSREKKESFPLTVTSAQKNPTAFYLCASSELGQLNEKLFFGSGTQLSVL.

V gene TRBV5-5 combines with J gene TRBJ1-4; 7 positions match TRBD1. Trimming removed 4 bases from V and 3 bases from J; junction bases left unmatched: 3. The CDR3 has 14 amino acids. CDR1 is SGHKS, CDR2 YYEKEE, per germline (reference sequence). CDR3 sequence: CASSPDRANEKLFF. CDR3 bases: TGTGCCAGCAGCCCCGACAGGGCTAATGAAAAACTGTTTTTT.

The chain links TRBV2 to TRBJ2-7, with 8 bases lining up with TRBD1. V was clipped by 10 bases and J by 0 bases; unmatched bases: 5. The CDR3 loop spans 13 amino acids. CDR1 is SNHLY and CDR2 is FYNNEI in the germline V gene. CDR3 protein: CATQGAASYEQYF. CDR3 nucleotides: TGTGCCACCCAGGGGGCGGCCTCCTACGAGCAGTACTTC.

The chain links TRBV5-8 to TRBJ2-6; D is possibly TRBD1 (7 bases). In germline, CDR1 is SGHTS, CDR2 YDEGEE. The CDR3 is 18 residues long. V shed 1 base and J shed 2 bases, with 16 bases lying between them. In DNA form, the CDR3 reads TGTGCCAGCAGCTTGAGTGGAGGGGGCCTTACTGGGGCCAACGTCCTGACTTTC. Translation: CASSLSGGGLTGANVLTF.

CDR3 region: CASSLAPGTDTQYF. The CDR3 nucleotides read TGCGCCAGCAGCTTGGCTCCAGGCACAGATACGCAGTATTTT. The rearrangement joins TRBV5-1 to TRBJ2-3; D is uncertain. The CDR3 is made up of 14 amino acids. Germline V gene sequence: CDR1 SGHRS, CDR2 YFSETQ. The ends were cut back, 0 bases at V and 1 base at J, with 6 bases in the middle. The whole variable domain, remainder taken from reference TRBV5-1 and TRBJ2-3, is KAGVTQTPRYLIKTRGQQVTLSCSPISGHRSVSWYQQTPGQGLQFLFEYFSETQRNKGNFPGRFSGRQFSNSRSEMNVSTLELGDSALYLCASSLAPGTDTQYFGPGTRLTVL.

The rearrangement uses TRBV5-1 and TRBJ2-2; D might be TRBD1 (6 bases). Germline assignment: CDR1 SGHRS and CDR2 YFSETQ. The CDR3 has 18 residues. V was trimmed by 0 bases and J by 6 bases, leaving 21 bases between them. The DNA for the CDR3 is TGCGCCAGCAGCTTGGATGTAGGAGGAACAGGGTCGGCCGGGGAGCTGTTTTTT. This translates into CASSLDVGGTGSAGELFF.

The J gene is TRBJ1-4, the V gene TRBV30; 9 nucleotides match TRBD1. This CDR3 is built from 16 residues. Germline loops: CDR1 GTSNPN, CDR2 SVGIG (reference sequence). V dropped 1 base and J dropped 0; count of bases not matched to a gene: 3. The CDR3 reads CAWSDRQGATNEKLFF. CDR3 bases: TGTGCCTGGAGTGATCGACAGGGGGCAACTAATGAAAAACTGTTTTTT.

V and J are TRBV28 and TRBJ2-1, with 10 bases that match TRBD1. The CDR3 runs to 16 residues. V lost 6 bases and J lost 2; bases outside the gene matches: 7. Germline V CDR1 and CDR2: MDHEN, SYDVKM. This CDR3 reads CASSITGTGAYNEQFF. CDR3 nucleotides: TGTGCCAGCAGCATTACCGGGACAGGGGCCTACAATGAGCAGTTCTTC.

This chain's CDR3 is CASTGPTEAFF. The CDR3 DNA follows: TGTGCCAGCACAGGGCCCACTGAAGCTTTCTTT. This sequence joins TRBV28 and TRBJ1-1; the D gene is possibly TRBD1 (5 bases). CDR1 MDHEN and CDR2 SYDVKM come from the germline V gene. The CDR3 is made up of 11 amino acids. V lost 7 bases, J lost 4 bases, and 7 bases lay in between.

The chain couples TRBV11-2 to TRBJ2-7; weak D call: TRBD1 (5 bases). This CDR3 spans 15 amino acids. The germline gives CDR1 SGHAT, CDR2 FQNNGV. V dropped 2 bases and J dropped 1 base, with 12 bases sitting between them. CDR3 sequence reads: CASSLSPDTSYEQYF. The DNA of the CDR3 is TGTGCCAGCAGCTTAAGCCCGGACACGTCCTACGAGCAGTACTTC.